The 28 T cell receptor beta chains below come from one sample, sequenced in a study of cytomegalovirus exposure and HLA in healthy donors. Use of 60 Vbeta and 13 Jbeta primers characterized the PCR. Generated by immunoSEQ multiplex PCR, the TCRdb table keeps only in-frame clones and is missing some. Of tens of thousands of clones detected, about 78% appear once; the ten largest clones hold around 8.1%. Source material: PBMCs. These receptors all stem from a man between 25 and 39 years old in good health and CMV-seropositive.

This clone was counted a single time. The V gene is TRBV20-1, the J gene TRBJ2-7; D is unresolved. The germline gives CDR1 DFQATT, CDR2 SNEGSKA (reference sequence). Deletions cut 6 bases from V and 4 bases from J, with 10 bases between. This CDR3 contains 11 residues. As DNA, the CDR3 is TGCAGTGCCAGTTCGGAGTACGAGCAGTACTTC. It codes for CSASSEYEQYF.

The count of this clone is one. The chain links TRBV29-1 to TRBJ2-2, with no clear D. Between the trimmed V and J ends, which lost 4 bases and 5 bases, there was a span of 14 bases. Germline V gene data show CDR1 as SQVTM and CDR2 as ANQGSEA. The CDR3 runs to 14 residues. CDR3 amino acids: CSVAGLVETGELFF. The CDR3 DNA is TGCAGCGTTGCGGGTCTGGTTGAAACCGGGGAGCTGTTTTTT.

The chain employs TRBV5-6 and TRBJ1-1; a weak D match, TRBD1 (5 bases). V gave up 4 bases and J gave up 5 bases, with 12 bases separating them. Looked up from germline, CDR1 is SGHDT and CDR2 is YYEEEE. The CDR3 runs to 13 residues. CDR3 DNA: TGTGCCAGCAGCCCGACAGCGACGACTGAAGCTTTCTTT. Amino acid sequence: CASSPTATTEAFF. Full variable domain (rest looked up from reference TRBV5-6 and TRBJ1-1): DAGVTQSPTHLIKTRGQQVTLRCSPKSGHDTVSWYQQALGQGPQFIFQYYEEEERQRGNFPDRFSGHQFPNYSSELNVNALLLGDSALYLCASSPTATTEAFFGQGTRLTVV.

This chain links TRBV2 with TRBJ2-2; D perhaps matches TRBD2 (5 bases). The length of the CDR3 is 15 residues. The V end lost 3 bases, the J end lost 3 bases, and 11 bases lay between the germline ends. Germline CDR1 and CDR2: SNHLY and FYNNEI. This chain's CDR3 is CASSEVGADTGELFF. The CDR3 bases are TGTGCCAGCAGTGAGGTAGGAGCGGACACCGGGGAGCTGTTTTTT.

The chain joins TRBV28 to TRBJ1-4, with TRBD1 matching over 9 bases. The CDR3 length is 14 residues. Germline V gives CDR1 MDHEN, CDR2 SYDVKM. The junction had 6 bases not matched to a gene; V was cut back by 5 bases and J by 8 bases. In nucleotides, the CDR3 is TGTGCCAGCAGTAAACAGGGGGCCGGGGAAAAACTGTTTTTT. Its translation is CASSKQGAGEKLFF.

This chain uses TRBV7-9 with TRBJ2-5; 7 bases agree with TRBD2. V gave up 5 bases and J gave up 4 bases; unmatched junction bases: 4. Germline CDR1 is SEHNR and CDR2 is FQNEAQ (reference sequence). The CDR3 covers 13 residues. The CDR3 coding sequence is TGTGCCAGCAGCCCAGCGGGGCGAGAGACCCAGTACTTC. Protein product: CASSPAGRETQYF.

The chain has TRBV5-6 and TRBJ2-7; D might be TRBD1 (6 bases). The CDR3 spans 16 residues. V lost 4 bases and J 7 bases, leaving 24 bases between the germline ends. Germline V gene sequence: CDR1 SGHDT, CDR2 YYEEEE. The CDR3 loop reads CASSVNRVSISGEQYF. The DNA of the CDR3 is TGTGCCAGCAGCGTGAACAGGGTCTCAATATCGGGGGAGCAGTACTTC.

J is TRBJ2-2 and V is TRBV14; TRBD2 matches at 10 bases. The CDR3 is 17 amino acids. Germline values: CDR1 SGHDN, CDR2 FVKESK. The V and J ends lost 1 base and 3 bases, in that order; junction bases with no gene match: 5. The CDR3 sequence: CASSQGLLAGDTGELFF. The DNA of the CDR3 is TGTGCCAGCAGCCAAGGTTTGCTAGCGGGGGACACCGGGGAGCTGTTTTTT.

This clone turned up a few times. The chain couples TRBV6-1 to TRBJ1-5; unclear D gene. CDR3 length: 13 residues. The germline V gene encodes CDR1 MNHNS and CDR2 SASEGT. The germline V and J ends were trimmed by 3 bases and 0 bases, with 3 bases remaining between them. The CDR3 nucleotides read TGTGCCAGCAGTGACGGTAGCAATCAGCCCCAGCATTTT. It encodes CASSDGSNQPQHF.

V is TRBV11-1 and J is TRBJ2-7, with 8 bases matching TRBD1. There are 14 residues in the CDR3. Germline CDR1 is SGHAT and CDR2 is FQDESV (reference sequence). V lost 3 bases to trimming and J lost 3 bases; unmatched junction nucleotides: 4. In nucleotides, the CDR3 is TGTGCCAGCAGCTTCACGGGACAGGACTACGAGCAGTACTTC. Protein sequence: CASSFTGQDYEQYF. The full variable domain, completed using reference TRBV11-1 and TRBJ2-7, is EAEVAQSPRYKITEKSQAVAFWCDPISGHATLYWYRQILGQGPELLVQFQDESVVDDSQLPKDRFSAERLKGVDSTLKIQPAELGDSAMYLCASSFTGQDYEQYFGPGTRLTVT.

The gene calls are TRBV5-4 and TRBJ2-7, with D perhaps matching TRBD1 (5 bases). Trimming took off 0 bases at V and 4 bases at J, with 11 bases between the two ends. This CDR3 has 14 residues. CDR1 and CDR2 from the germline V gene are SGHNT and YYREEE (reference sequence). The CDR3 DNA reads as TGTGCCAGCAGCTTGGTAGTTCAGGGATACGAGCAGTACTTC. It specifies CASSLVVQGYEQYF.

In DNA form, the CDR3 reads TGTGCCAGCAGCCCCTTGGGGGGAGCGAGAAACACCATATATTTT. Amino acids: CASSPLGGARNTIYF. The genes are TRBV7-2 and TRBJ1-3, with D possibly being TRBD1 (5 bases). The CDR3 is 15 amino acids. Per the germline V gene, CDR1 is SGHTA and CDR2 is FQGNSA. Between the trimmed V and J ends, which lost 5 bases and 5 bases, there was a span of 16 bases.

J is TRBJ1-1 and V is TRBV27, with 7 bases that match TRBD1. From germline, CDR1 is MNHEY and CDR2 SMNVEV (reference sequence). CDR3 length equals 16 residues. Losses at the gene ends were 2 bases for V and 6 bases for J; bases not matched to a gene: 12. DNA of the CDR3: TGTGCCAGCAGTTTAAACGCAGGGGGTATTAACCCTGAAGCTTTCTTT. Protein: CASSLNAGGINPEAFF.

CDR3 in DNA: TGTGCCAGCAGCACGAACAGGGCCACAGATACGCAGTATTTT. Residues: CASSTNRATDTQYF. J is TRBJ2-3 and V is TRBV6-6, with D tentatively TRBD1 (6 bases). The CDR3 is 14 residues long. Germline lookup yields CDR1 MNHNY and CDR2 SVGAGI (reference sequence). V was cut by 6 bases and J by 2 bases, with 12 bases left in between.

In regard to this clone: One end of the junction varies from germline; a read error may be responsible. The CDR3 loop reads CASSREENRESNF. The CDR3 region has the DNA TGTGCCAGCAGCCGCGAGGAGAACAGGGAAAGCAACTTC. J is TRBJ2-5 and V is TRBV11-2, with D perhaps matching TRBD1 (6 bases). This CDR3 is 13 amino acids long. CDR1 and CDR2 (germline): SGHAT, FQNNGV.

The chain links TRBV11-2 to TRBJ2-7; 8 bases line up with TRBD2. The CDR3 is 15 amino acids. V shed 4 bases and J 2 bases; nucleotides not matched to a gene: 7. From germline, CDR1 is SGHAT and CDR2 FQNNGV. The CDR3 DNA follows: TGTGCCAGCAGCTACCAAAGCGGGGGCACCTACGAGCAGTACTTC. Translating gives CASSYQSGGTYEQYF.

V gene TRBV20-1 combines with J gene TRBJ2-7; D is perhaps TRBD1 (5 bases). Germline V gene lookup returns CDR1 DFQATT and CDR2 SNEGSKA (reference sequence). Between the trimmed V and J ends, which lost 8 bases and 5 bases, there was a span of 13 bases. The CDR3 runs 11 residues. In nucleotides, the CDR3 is TGCAGTCCCCAGGGAACGGACGAGCAGTACTTC. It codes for CSPQGTDEQYF.

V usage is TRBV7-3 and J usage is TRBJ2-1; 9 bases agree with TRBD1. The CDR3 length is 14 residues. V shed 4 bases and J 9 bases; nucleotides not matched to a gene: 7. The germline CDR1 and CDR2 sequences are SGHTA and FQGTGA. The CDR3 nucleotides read TGTGCCAGCAGCTCGGGGACAGGGTGGACTGAGCAGTTCTTC. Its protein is CASSSGTGWTEQFF.

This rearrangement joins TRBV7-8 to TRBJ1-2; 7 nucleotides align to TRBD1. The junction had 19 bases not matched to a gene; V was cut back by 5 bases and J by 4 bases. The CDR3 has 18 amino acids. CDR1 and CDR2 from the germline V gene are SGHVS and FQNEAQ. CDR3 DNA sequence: TGTGCCAGCAGCCAGTGGGGACAGCCACCTAGTTTTTCCTATGGCTACACCTTC. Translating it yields CASSQWGQPPSFSYGYTF.

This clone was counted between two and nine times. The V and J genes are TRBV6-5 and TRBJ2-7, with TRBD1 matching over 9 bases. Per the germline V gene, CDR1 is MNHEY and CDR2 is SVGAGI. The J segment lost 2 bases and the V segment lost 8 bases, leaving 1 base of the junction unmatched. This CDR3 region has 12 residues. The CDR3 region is CASGQGTYEQYF. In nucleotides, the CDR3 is TGTGCCAGCGGACAGGGGACCTACGAGCAGTACTTC.

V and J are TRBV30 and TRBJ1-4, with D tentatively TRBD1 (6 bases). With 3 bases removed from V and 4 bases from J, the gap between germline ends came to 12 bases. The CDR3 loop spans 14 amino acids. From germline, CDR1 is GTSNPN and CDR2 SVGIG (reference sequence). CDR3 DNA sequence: TGTGCCTGGAGGAAAGGGGGGGTTAATGAAAAACTGTTTTTT. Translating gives CAWRKGGVNEKLFF.

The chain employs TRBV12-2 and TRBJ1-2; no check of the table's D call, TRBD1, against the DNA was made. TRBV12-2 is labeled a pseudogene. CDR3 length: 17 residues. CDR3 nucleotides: TGTGCAAGTCGCTTAGCGCCAGGGCCTTCCTCTAACTATGGCTACACCTTC. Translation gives CASRLAPGPSSNYGYTF.

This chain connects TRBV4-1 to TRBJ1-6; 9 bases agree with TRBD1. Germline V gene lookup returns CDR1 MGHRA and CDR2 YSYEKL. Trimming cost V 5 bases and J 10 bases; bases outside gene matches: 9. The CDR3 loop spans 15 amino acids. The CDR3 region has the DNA TGCGCCAGCAGCAGATTTCCGGGACAGGGCTCACCCCTCCACTTT. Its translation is CASSRFPGQGSPLHF.

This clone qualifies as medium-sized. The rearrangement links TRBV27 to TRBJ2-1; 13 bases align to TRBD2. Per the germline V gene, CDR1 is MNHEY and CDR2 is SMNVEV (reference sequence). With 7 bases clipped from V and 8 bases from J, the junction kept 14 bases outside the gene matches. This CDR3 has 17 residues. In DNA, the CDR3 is TGTGCCAGCACCCTCGGAACTAGCGGGGGGGCGATCGATGAGCAGTTCTTC. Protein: CASTLGTSGGAIDEQFF.

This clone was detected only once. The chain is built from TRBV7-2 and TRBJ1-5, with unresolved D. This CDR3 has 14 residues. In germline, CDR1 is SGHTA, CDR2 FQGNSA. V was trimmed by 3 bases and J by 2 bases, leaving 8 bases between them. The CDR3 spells CASSLRRGNQPQHF. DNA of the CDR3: TGTGCCAGCAGCTTGCGGAGGGGCAATCAGCCCCAGCATTTT.

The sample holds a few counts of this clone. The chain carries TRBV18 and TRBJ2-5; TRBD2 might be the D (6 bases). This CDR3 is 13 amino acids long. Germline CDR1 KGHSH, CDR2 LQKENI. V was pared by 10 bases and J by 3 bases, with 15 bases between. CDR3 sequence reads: CATAAGGKETQYF. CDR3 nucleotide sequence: TGTGCCACCGCCGCTGGGGGGAAAGAGACCCAGTACTTC.

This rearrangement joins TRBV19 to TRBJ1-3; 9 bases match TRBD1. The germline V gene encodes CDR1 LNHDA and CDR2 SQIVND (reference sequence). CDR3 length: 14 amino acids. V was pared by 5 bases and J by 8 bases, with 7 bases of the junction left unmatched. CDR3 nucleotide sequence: TGTGCCAGTAGTCCGCTGGACAGGGGAGACACCATATATTTT. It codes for CASSPLDRGDTIYF.

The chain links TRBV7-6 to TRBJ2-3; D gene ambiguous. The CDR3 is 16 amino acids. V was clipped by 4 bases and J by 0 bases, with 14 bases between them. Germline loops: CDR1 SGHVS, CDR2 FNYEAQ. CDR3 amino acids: CASSYYKVASTDTQYF. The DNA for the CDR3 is TGTGCCAGCAGCTATTATAAGGTAGCTAGCACAGATACGCAGTATTTT.